The T cell receptor beta chain described here comes from a study of cytomegalovirus exposure and HLA in healthy donors. Points from the study as a whole: Rare sequences made up most TCRs, while some public TCRs were found in many donors.

V lost 2 bases to trimming and J lost 4 bases; unmatched junction nucleotides: 3. The CDR3 is 15 residues long. The germline CDR1 and CDR2 sequences are SEHNR and FQNEAQ (reference sequence). Amplification used 60 Vbeta primers and 13 Jbeta primers. Assay: immunoSEQ multiplex PCR; the TCRdb copy retains only in-frame clones and omits some. The repertoire holds over 100,000 clones, with 80% to 85% as singletons. For this clone: As yet, its antigen is unknown.

The sequence derives from a man younger than 40 in good health and CMV-seropositive. The genes are TRBV7-9 and TRBJ2-7, with 12 nucleotides matching TRBD2. The sequenced material came from PBMCs. The CDR3 bases are TGTGCCAGCAGCTTAAGGACTAGCGGGGATTACGAGCAGTACTTC. As protein: CASSLRTSGDYEQYF. Complete variable domain (other parts from reference TRBV7-9 and TRBJ2-7): DTGVSQNPRHKITKRGQNVTFRCDPISEHNRLYWYRQTLGQGPEFLTYFQNEAQLEKSRLLSDRFSAERPKGSFSTLEIQRTEQGDSAMYLCASSLRTSGDYEQYFGPGTRLTVT.